One sample yielded the 8 T cell receptor beta chains listed below, sequenced in a study of human T cells and chemical hapten exposure. The time point here: patch test 1, 2 weeks after DPC sensitization. As for treatment: therapeutic diphenylcyclopropenone sensitization with weekly scalp DPC. Using its own MiXCR run on the RACE reads, TCRdb lists one record per CDR3 protein. In the table there are more than 100,000 distinct CDR3 sequences, 12% to 15% of which are singletons. The starting material was whole blood, obtained in connection with sensitization to the hapten diphenylcyclopropenone (DPC). These receptors were taken from a man younger than 30 with alopecia areata. Some clones in this sample may be carry-over from other donors' samples.

This clonotype was found a few times. This chain connects TRBV7-2 to TRBJ1-3; tentative D call: TRBD1 (5 bases). The CDR3 is 14 residues long. Germline CDR1 SGHTA, CDR2 FQGNSA. Trimming removed 1 base from V and 8 bases from J, with 12 bases in between. CDR3 in amino acids: CASSLVGLFHTIYF. DNA of the CDR3: TGTGCCAGCAGCTTAGTGGGGCTTTTCCACACCATATATTTT.

In this sample, this clonotype turned up many times. The chain has TRBV4-3 and TRBJ2-7, with D unclear. The V end was cut by 0 bases, the J end by 0 bases, with 9 bases between. The CDR3 runs to 15 residues. Looked up from germline, CDR1 is LGHNA and CDR2 is YSLEER. The CDR3 sequence is CASSQDRAPSYEQYF. CDR3 bases: TGCGCCAGCAGCCAAGATCGGGCCCCCTCCTACGAGCAGTACTTC.

This clonotype was counted only a few times. The chain carries TRBV25-1 and TRBJ2-1; D gene ambiguous. In germline, CDR1 is MGHDK, CDR2 SYGVNS. V lost 3 bases and J 7 bases, leaving 7 bases between the germline ends. CDR3 length: 12 amino acids. CDR3 coding DNA: TGTGCCAGCAGTGAGTTTTTGAATGAGCAGTTCTTC. This sequence encodes CASSEFLNEQFF.

The genes are TRBV15 and TRBJ2-3; D possibly uses TRBD1 or TRBD2 (5 bases each). From germline, CDR1 is LNHNV and CDR2 YYDKDF (reference sequence). The CDR3 spans 15 residues. Deletions cut 1 base from V and 2 bases from J, with 10 bases between. The CDR3 is CATSRGDPYTDTQYF. For the CDR3, the DNA is TGTGCCACCAGCAGAGGGGACCCTTACACAGATACGCAGTATTTT.

This clonotype turned up a few times. The V and J genes are TRBV7-2 and TRBJ1-1; D possibly corresponds to TRBD1 (5 bases). Germline V gene data show CDR1 as SGHTA and CDR2 as FQGNSA. CDR3 size: 12 residues. Trimming pared 3 bases from V and 7 bases from J, leaving 9 bases between. CDR3 sequence: CASSLGRGEAFF. The DNA of the CDR3 is TGTGCCAGCAGCTTGGGACGTGGTGAAGCTTTCTTT.

This clonotype was counted at least ten times. V usage is TRBV20-1 and J usage is TRBJ2-1; either TRBD1 or TRBD2 may supply D (5 bases each). Germline lookup yields CDR1 DFQATT and CDR2 SNEGSKA (reference sequence). This CDR3 contains 15 residues. Trimming took off 7 bases at V and 2 bases at J, with 18 bases between the two ends. The CDR3 nucleotides read TGCAGTGTAGTCACCGGGACGGAGACCTACAATGAGCAGTTCTTC. This translates into CSVVTGTETYNEQFF.

The chain employs TRBV11-3 and TRBJ2-3, with 8 bases matching TRBD1. Germline values: CDR1 SGHNT, CDR2 YENEEA. With V trimmed by 4 bases and J by 2 bases, 5 bases remained unmatched. The CDR3 runs 15 residues. CDR3 sequence: CASSSGTGNTDTQYF. In DNA, the CDR3 is TGTGCCAGCAGCTCCGGGACAGGCAACACAGATACGCAGTATTTT.

V and J are TRBV3-1 and TRBJ2-1, with TRBD2 as a possible D gene (5 bases). Trimming shortened V by 8 bases and J by 9 bases, and 20 bases separated the two germline ends. Germline CDR1 and CDR2: LGHDT and YNNKEL (reference sequence). CDR3 length: 14 residues. This CDR3 is CASEERYQSGEQFF. DNA for the CDR3: TGTGCCAGCGAAGAGAGGTATCAGAGCGGTGAGCAGTTCTTC.